These T cell receptor beta chains were read from a single sample in a study of monozygotic twins with inflammatory bowel disease. TCRdb re-called the 5' RACE reads and gives one entry per CDR3 protein, without DNA. Its table lists around 220,000 distinct CDR3 sequences. The sequenced sample consisted of blood. Receptors were obtained from a human donor with ulcerative colitis or Crohn's disease, or a healthy co-twin of an affected twin (not recorded which). Each CDR3 is given with its conserved first and last residue.

J	V	length	CDR3
TRBJ2-2	TRBV5-6	14	CASSGQENTGELFF
TRBJ2-1	TRBV27	13	CASRGTTYNEQFF
TRBJ1-4	TRBV5-6	17	CASSLPGQGLNNEKLFF
TRBJ2-2	TRBV20-1	13	CSARLTGLGELFF
TRBJ2-5	TRBV19	14	CASSLGPLGETQYF
TRBJ1-5	TRBV6-1	16	CASSGGQGASNQPQHF
TRBJ2-7	TRBV5-1	17	CASSLVQGEAPTPEQYF
TRBJ1-6	TRBV18	14	CASALGGLMSPLHF
TRBJ2-2	TRBV12-3/TRBV12-4	15	CASSYSGTSVGELFF
TRBJ2-3	TRBV7-2	15	CASSLGLQDQDTQYF
TRBJ1-1	TRBV5-1	13	CASSPMTGTEAFF
TRBJ2-1	TRBV6-5	15	CASSLREGSYNEQFF
TRBJ1-1	TRBV12-3/TRBV12-4	13	CASSQVGRTEAFF
TRBJ1-5	TRBV18	15	CASSPGTGVNQPQHF
TRBJ2-2	TRBV18	15	CASLPADRNTGELFF
TRBJ2-1	TRBV7-6	14	CASTVTPRDNEQFF
TRBJ2-3	TRBV12-3/TRBV12-4	15	CASSLGGRPTDTQYF
TRBJ2-1	TRBV7-9	11	CASSLTNEQFF
TRBJ1-1	TRBV19	15	CASLRPTEGPLEAFF
TRBJ2-3	TRBV7-8	15	CASSPGLEITDTQYF
TRBJ2-2	TRBV5-6	15	CASSGTGGETGELFF
TRBJ1-2	TRBV7-3	14	CASSSDGANYGYTF
TRBJ2-1	TRBV20-1	17	CSARAVTVAGGYNEQFF
TRBJ2-2	TRBV12-3/TRBV12-4	13	CASSFEGSGELFF
TRBJ2-2	TRBV12-3/TRBV12-4	16	CASSLSGLGYTGELFF
TRBJ2-5	TRBV6-5	16	CASSYSYNREQETQYF
TRBJ2-2	TRBV4-1	17	CASSQDAAGVGTGELFF
TRBJ1-2	TRBV5-1	17	CASSPSTFYHLNYGYTF
TRBJ2-5	TRBV7-9	14	CASSHRWGQETQYF
TRBJ2-7	TRBV7-2	14	CARSLGQARYEQYF
TRBJ2-3	TRBV9	15	CASSSDRGREDTQYF
TRBJ1-3	TRBV7-2	15	CASSPTVSSGNTIYF
TRBJ2-7	TRBV5-1	15	CASSSSWTHLYEQYF
TRBJ2-3	TRBV30	13	CAWSVGSTDTQYF
TRBJ2-5	TRBV20-1	15	CSADKGTGDAETQYF
TRBJ1-5	TRBV20-1	14	CSAADRHSNQPQHF
TRBJ2-1	TRBV5-1	13	CASSSNLGNEQFF
TRBJ2-7	TRBV7-9	13	CASSGIAVHEQYF
TRBJ2-7	TRBV7-2	11	CASSSFYEQYF
TRBJ1-1	TRBV18	14	CASSPLGESTEAFF